This T cell receptor beta chain came from a study of CD8+ T cells in alopecia areata. Study results and caveats: Resident alphabeta T cells of normal skin are also sequenced in scalp samples.

CDR1 MNHEY and CDR2 SMNVEV come from the germline V gene (reference sequence). Germline trimming cut 2 bases from V and 7 bases from J; bases unmatched to any gene: 12. The CDR3 is 16 amino acids. With regard to this clone: Its antigen is not identified.

Specified treatment: oral pan-JAK inhibitor, 5-10 mg twice daily. Extracted RNA was reverse transcribed, and the resulting cDNA served as sequencing template. TCRdb's copy holds only in-frame clones and misses some; the assay was immunoSEQ multiplex PCR. This sample yields over 70,000 clones, of which around 61% are seen a single time; about 25% belongs to the top ten. Sequencing used CD8+ T cells sorted from blood, obtained at week 24, from a patient treated with tofacitinib. This chain links TRBV27 with TRBJ2-7; TRBD2 matches at 9 bases. This clonotype was sampled from a human donor with alopecia areata. CDR3 in amino acids: CASSLVRAGGPLEQYF. CDR3 bases: TGTGCCAGCAGTTTAGTTCGGGCGGGAGGGCCGCTTGAGCAGTACTTC.